The next 18 T cell receptor beta chains were all read from a single sample in a study of immune characterization of retroperitoneal liposarcoma. TCRdb re-called the PCR reads with MiXCR, one entry per CDR3 protein. This sample yields 9,000 to 10,000 distinct CDR3 sequences, of which about a quarter are seen a single time; under 9.5% belongs to the top ten. The sequenced sample was tumor tissue. The receptor source for this set is a male donor with retroperitoneal liposarcoma.

This clonotype was observed at least ten times. V is TRBV11-2 and J is TRBJ2-3; no firm D call. V lost 0 bases, J lost 5 bases, and 3 bases lay in between. The CDR3 covers 12 residues. Germline V lookup: CDR1 SGHAT, CDR2 FQNNGV. The CDR3 spells CASSLEGDTQYF. The CDR3 DNA reads TGTGCCAGCAGCTTAGAGGGAGATACGCAGTATTTT.

A single count supports this clonotype. V and J are TRBV6-1 and TRBJ2-5; D gene ambiguous. Near its end, the DNA agrees better with TRBJ2-7, so the J call may be wrong. The CDR3 runs to 12 residues. Germline V gene lookup returns CDR1 MNHNS and CDR2 SASEGT. CDR3 amino acids: CASSAQNYEQYF. The CDR3 DNA reads as TGTGCCAGCAGTGCACAGAATTACGAGCAGTACTTC.

This clonotype was counted a few times. CDR3 amino acids: CASSQGGTGAYYGYTF. In DNA form, the CDR3 reads TGTGCCAGCAGCCAAGGTGGGACAGGGGCTTACTATGGCTACACCTTC. This sequence joins TRBV3-1 and TRBJ1-2; TRBD1 matches at 10 bases. In germline, CDR1 is LGHDT, CDR2 YNNKEL (reference sequence). After removal of 1 base from V and 3 bases from J, the junction contained 5 bases not matched to a gene. CDR3 size: 16 residues.

This clonotype was detected ten times or more. The genes are TRBV12-3 or TRBV12-4 and TRBJ1-1; D is perhaps TRBD1 (5 bases). Trimming took off 5 bases at V and 5 bases at J, with 9 bases between the two ends. This CDR3 comprises 12 residues. The CDR3, as DNA: TGTGCCAGCAGTGGGGACGTTACTGAAGCTTTCTTT. Translating it yields CASSGDVTEAFF.

This clonotype was detected ten times or more. The chain combines TRBV6-1 with TRBJ2-1; possible D gene TRBD1, 6 bases. The J call may be wrong; the DNA end is better matched by TRBJ2-7. The V gene's germline CDR1 is MNHNS and CDR2 SASEGT. The CDR3 is made up of 15 amino acids. The DNA of the CDR3 is TGTGCCACCCGAAACAGGGATAGCTCCTACAATGAGCAGTACTTC. It codes for CATRNRDSSYNEQYF.

This clonotype has more than one count but fewer than ten. The rearrangement links TRBV6-1 to TRBJ1-2, with TRBD1 matching over 9 bases. With V trimmed by 7 bases and J by 4 bases, 10 bases remained unmatched. The CDR3 runs 15 residues. Germline V gives CDR1 MNHNS, CDR2 SASEGT. As DNA, the CDR3 is TGTGCCAGCACCACGGGGGACAGGGTTGGCTATGGCTACACCTTC. Amino acid sequence: CASTTGDRVGYGYTF.

The V call is TRBV10-1, the J call TRBJ2-3; tentatively, D is TRBD2 (7 bases). The CDR3 contains 17 residues. The V gene's germline CDR1 is WNHNN and CDR2 SYGVQD (reference sequence). The V gene lost 3 bases and the J gene lost 1 base, with 17 bases spanning the gap. In DNA form, the CDR3 reads TGCGCCAGCAGTGACCCCAGTATAGGGGGGGGCACAGATACGCAGTATTTT. Translating gives CASSDPSIGGGTDTQYF.

This clonotype was observed a few times. The V call is TRBV12-3 or TRBV12-4, the J call TRBJ1-1, with D maybe TRBD1 (5 bases). This CDR3 contains 14 residues. V was cut by 7 bases and J by 4 bases, with 16 bases left in between. The CDR3 DNA follows: TGTGCCAGCACCCGACAGTCGGTCCGCACTGAAGCTTTCTTT. Translated, it gives CASTRQSVRTEAFF.

This clonotype is labeled as medium-sized. At one boundary the junction diverges from the germline segment, which might be a read error. This chain uses TRBV7-7 with TRBJ2-7; 8 positions match TRBD2. In germline, CDR1 is SSHAT, CDR2 FNYEAQ (reference sequence). CDR3 size: 16 residues. CDR3 loop: CASSQPGSGVYYEQYF. CDR3 coding DNA: TGTGCTAGCAGCCAACCGGGTAGCGGGGTCTACTACGAGCAGTACTTC. Filled out from reference TRBV7-7 and TRBJ2-7, the complete variable domain reads GAGVSQSPRYKVTKRGQDVTLRCDPISSHATLYWYQQALGQGPEFLTYFNYEAQPDKSGLPSDRFSAERPEGSISTLTIQRTEQRDSAMYRCASSQPGSGVYYEQYFGPGTRLTVT.

This clonotype is labeled medium-sized (0.01 to 0.1%). CDR3 amino acids: CASSERGTGGRAEAFF. The CDR3 DNA is TGTGCCAGCAGTGAAAGGGGGACAGGTGGAAGGGCTGAAGCTTTCTTT. The V and J genes are TRBV6-1 and TRBJ1-1; 8 bases match TRBD1. J was trimmed by 6 bases and V by 2 bases; bases with no gene match: 11. The germline gives CDR1 MNHNS, CDR2 SASEGT. This CDR3 spans 16 amino acids.

The rearrangement uses TRBV6-1 and TRBJ2-2, with D tentatively TRBD1 or TRBD2 (6 bases each). In germline, CDR1 is MNHNS, CDR2 SASEGT. The CDR3 runs 16 residues. Trimming removed 7 bases at V and 4 bases at J, with 19 bases between. In nucleotides, the CDR3 is TGTGCCAGCATACCAAGGGGGGAGCCGGGCACCGGGGAGCTGTTTTTT. This codes for CASIPRGEPGTGELFF.

Many counts were recorded for this clonotype. V is TRBV7-2 and J is TRBJ2-2; D is perhaps TRBD1 (6 bases). The germline V gene has CDR1 SGHTA and CDR2 FQGNSA. With 2 bases removed from V and 0 bases from J, the gap between germline ends came to 10 bases. The CDR3 runs 16 residues. The CDR3 bases are TGTGCCAGCAGCTTAACGGGACATCCGAACACCGGGGAGCTGTTTTTT. It is translated as CASSLTGHPNTGELFF.

The chain recombines TRBV11-2 with TRBJ2-1; the D gene is possibly TRBD1 (5 bases). Looked up from germline, CDR1 is SGHAT and CDR2 is FQNNGV. CDR3 size: 15 residues. Trimming removed 1 base from V and 10 bases from J, with 17 bases in between. CDR3: CASSLAGQRGREQFF. Here the CDR3 DNA reads TGTGCCAGCAGCTTAGCCGGCCAAAGGGGTCGGGAGCAGTTCTTC.

The gene calls are TRBV11-2 and TRBJ2-5; D not resolved. The J call may be faulty, since TRBJ2-7 better matches the DNA end. The CDR3 has 12 residues. CDR1 is SGHAT and CDR2 is FQNNGV in the germline V gene. CDR3 loop: CASSSKVYEQYF. In nucleotides, the CDR3 is TGTGCCAGCAGCTCAAAGGTTTACGAGCAGTACTTC.

This clonotype is large within its sample. The chain links TRBV6-1 to TRBJ2-1, with 7 bases lining up with TRBD2. This CDR3 comprises 13 residues. CDR1 is MNHNS, CDR2 SASEGT, per germline. With 6 bases clipped from V and 9 bases from J, the junction kept 8 bases outside the gene matches. CDR3: CASRLAVWSEQFF. CDR3 DNA sequence: TGTGCCAGCAGGCTAGCGGTGTGGAGTGAGCAGTTCTTC.

This clonotype was observed many times. The J gene is TRBJ2-1, the V gene TRBV6-6; D is undetermined. This CDR3 comprises 15 residues. Trimming pared 0 bases from V and 10 bases from J, leaving 16 bases between. The germline V gene has CDR1 MNHNY and CDR2 SVGAGI (reference sequence). CDR3: CASSYSPARDYEQFF. For the CDR3, the DNA is TGTGCCAGCAGTTACTCGCCAGCCCGAGATTACGAGCAGTTCTTC.

The rearrangement uses TRBV6-6 and TRBJ2-3; possible D gene TRBD2, 5 bases. This CDR3 spans 15 amino acids. Germline-derived CDR1 and CDR2 are MNHNY and SVGAGI (reference sequence). Trimming stripped 0 bases from V and 2 bases from J, with 9 bases between. The CDR3 DNA reads TGTGCCAGCAGTTACTCGGAGGCCCTCACAGATACGCAGTATTTT. Its translation is CASSYSEALTDTQYF.

Concerning this clonotype itself: Possible read error: a much larger clone is one base away. The rearrangement joins TRBV11-2 to TRBJ2-1; tentatively, D is TRBD2 (6 bases). The better agreement between TRBJ2-7 and the DNA end casts doubt on the J call. The CDR3 length is 12 residues. Per germline, CDR1 SGHAT and CDR2 FQNNGV. In DNA form, the CDR3 reads TGTGCCAGCAGCTCTGGGGCGGGGGAGCAGTACTTC. As protein: CASSSGAGEQYF.